The text below deals with one TCR beta chain. Antigen specificity is unknown. The germline V gene has CDR1 MGHRA and CDR2 YSYEKL. This CDR3 spans 15 amino acids. Between the trimmed V and J ends, which lost 2 bases and 0 bases, there was a span of 10 bases. 5'RACE with constant-segment primers yielded barcoded, UMI-tagged TCR alpha and TCR beta cDNA libraries. TCRdb fed the 5' RACE reads into MiXCR, producing one record per CDR3 protein. The data contain about 400,000 distinct CDR3 sequences, approximately 18% of them singletons. The sample belongs to a study of T-cell memory formation after mild COVID-19. General study results and limits: Among contracting clones, CD4+ were mainly CM/EM and CD8+ enriched in EMRA. The SARS-CoV-2 specificity of second-wave clones reaching peak at day 37 remained unverified.

The chain links TRBV4-1 to TRBJ1-1; tentatively, D is TRBD1 (6 bases). This receptor was taken from a man in his late teens or twenties who had mild COVID-19 (a few samples of this study predate the infection). Cell type and time point are not known. Sequenced material: PBMCs or a T cell subset sorted from them (not recorded which). CDR3 bases: TGCGCCAGCAGCCAACCCACAGGGTTGAACACTGAAGCTTTCTTT. Translated, it gives CASSQPTGLNTEAFF.